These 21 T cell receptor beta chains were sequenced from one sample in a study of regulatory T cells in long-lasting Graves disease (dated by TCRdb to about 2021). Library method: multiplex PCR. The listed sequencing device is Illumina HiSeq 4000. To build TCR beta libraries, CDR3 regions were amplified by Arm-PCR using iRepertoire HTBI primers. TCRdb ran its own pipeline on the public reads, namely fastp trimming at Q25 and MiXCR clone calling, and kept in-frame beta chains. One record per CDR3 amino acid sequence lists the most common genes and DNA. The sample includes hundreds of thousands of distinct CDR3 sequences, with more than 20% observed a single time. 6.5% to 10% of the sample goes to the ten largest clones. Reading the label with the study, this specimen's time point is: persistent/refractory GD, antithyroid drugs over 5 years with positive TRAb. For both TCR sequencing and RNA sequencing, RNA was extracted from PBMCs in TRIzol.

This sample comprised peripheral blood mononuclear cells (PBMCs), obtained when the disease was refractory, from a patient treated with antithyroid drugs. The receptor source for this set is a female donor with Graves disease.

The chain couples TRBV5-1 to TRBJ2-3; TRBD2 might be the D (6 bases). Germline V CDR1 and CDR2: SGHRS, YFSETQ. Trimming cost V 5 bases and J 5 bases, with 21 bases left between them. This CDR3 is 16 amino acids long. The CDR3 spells CASSRDFSGAVDTQYF. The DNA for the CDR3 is TGCGCCAGCAGTCGGGACTTTTCGGGAGCAGTAGATACGCAGTATTTT. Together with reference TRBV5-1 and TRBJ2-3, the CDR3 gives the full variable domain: KAGVTQTPRYLIKTRGQQVTLSCSPISGHRSVSWYQQTPGQGLQFLFEYFSETQRNKGNFPGRFSGRQFSNSRSEMNVSTLELGDSALYLCASSRDFSGAVDTQYFGPGTRLTVL.

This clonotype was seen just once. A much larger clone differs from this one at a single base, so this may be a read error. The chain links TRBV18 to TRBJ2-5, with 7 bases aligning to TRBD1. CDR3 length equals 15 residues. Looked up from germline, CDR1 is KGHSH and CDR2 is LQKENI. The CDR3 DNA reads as TGTGCCAGCTCACCACTACGACAGGGTCAAGGGACCCAGTACTTC. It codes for CASSPLRQGQGTQYF.

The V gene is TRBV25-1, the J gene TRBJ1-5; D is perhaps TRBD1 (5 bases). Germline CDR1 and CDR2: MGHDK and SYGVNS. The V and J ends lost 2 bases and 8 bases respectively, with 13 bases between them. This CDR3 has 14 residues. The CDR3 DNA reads TGTGCCAGCAGTGAAGCAGGGTGGGGGGAGCCCCAGCATTTT. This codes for CASSEAGWGEPQHF.

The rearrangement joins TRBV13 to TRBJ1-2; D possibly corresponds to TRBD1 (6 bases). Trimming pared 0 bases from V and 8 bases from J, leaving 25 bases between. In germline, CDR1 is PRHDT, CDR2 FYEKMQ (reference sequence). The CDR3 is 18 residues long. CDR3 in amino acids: CASSLGRGSDSLMRGYTF. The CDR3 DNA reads TGTGCCAGCAGCTTAGGACGCGGTTCGGACAGCCTAATGCGAGGCTACACCTTC.

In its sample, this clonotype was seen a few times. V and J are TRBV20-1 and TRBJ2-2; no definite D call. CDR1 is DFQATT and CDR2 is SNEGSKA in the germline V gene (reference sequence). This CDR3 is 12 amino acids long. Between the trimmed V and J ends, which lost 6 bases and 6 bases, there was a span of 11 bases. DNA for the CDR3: TGCAGTGCCGAAGGAACATCCGGGGAGCTGTTTTTT. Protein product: CSAEGTSGELFF.

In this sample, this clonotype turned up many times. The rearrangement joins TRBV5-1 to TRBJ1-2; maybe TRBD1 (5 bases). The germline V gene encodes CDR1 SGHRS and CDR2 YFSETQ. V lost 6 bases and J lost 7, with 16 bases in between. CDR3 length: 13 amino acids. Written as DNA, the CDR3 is TGCGCCAGCAACCTGGACGGGACCGGTGGCTACACCTTC. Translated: CASNLDGTGGYTF.

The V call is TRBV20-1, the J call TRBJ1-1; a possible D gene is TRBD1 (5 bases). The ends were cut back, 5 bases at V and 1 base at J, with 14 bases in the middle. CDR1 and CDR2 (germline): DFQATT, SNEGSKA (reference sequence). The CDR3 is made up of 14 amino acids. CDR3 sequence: CSALGTERNTEAFF. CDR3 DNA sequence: TGCAGTGCTCTTGGGACGGAACGGAACACTGAAGCTTTCTTT.

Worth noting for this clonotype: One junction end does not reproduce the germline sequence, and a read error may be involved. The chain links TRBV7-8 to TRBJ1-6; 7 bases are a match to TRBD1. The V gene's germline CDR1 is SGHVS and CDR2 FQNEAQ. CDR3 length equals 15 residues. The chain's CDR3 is CVSSLYLGGLEPLHF. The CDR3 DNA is TGTGTCAGCAGCTTATATTTAGGGGGCTTGGAGCCCCTCCACTTT. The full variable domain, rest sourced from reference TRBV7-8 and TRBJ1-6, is GAGVSQSPRYKVAKRGQDVALRCDPISGHVSLFWYQQALGQGPEFLTYFQNEAQLDKSGLPSDRFFAERPEGSVSTLKIQRTQQEDSAVYLCVSSLYLGGLEPLHFGNGTRLTVT.

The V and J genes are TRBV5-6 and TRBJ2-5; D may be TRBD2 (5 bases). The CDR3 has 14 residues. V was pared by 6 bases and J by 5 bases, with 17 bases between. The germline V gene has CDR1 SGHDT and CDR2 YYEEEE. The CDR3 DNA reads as TGTGCCAGCATCCCTCGAGGAGGCTGGGAGACCCAGTACTTC. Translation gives CASIPRGGWETQYF. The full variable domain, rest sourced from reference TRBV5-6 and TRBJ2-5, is DAGVTQSPTHLIKTRGQQVTLRCSPKSGHDTVSWYQQALGQGPQFIFQYYEEEERQRGNFPDRFSGHQFPNYSSELNVNALLLGDSALYLCASIPRGGWETQYFGPGTRLLVL.

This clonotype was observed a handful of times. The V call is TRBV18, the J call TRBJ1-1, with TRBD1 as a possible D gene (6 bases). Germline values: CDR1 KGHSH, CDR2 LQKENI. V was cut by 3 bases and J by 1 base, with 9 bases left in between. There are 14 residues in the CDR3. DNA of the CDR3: TGTGCCAGCTCACCCCAGGGGCCGAACACTGAAGCTTTCTTT. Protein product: CASSPQGPNTEAFF. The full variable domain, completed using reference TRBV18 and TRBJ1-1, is NAGVMQNPRHLVRRRGQEARLRCSPMKGHSHVYWYRQLPEEGLKFMVYLQKENIIDESGMPKERFSAEFPKEGPSILRIQQVVRGDSAAYFCASSPQGPNTEAFFGQGTRLTVV.

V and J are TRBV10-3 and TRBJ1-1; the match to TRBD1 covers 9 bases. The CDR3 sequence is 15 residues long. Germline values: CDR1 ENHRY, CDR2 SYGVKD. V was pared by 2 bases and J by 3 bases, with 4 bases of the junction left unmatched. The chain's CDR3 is CAISENRGHDTEAFF. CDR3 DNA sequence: TGTGCCATCAGTGAGAACAGGGGGCACGACACTGAAGCTTTCTTT.

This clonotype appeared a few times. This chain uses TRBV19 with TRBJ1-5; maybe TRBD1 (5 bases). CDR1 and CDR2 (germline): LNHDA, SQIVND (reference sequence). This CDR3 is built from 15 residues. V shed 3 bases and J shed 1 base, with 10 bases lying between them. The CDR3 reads CASSMPAGSNQPQHF. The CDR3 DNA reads TGTGCCAGTAGTATGCCTGCAGGGAGCAATCAGCCCCAGCATTTT.

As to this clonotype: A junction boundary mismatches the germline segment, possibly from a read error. CDR3 amino acids: CSVRGGEGLQETQYF. The CDR3 bases are TGTAGCGTGCGGGGGGGGGAGGGCCTCCAAGAGACCCAGTACTTC. The genes are TRBV29-1 and TRBJ2-5, with 9 positions matching TRBD2. CDR3 length: 15 amino acids. Germline V gene data show CDR1 as SQVTM and CDR2 as ANQGSEA.

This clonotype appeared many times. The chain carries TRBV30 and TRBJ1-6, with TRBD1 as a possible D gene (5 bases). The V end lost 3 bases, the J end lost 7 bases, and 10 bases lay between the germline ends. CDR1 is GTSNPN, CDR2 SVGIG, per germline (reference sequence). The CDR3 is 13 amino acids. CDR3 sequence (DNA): TGTGCCTGGAGCAAAGACAGCAATTCACCCCTCCACTTT. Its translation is CAWSKDSNSPLHF.

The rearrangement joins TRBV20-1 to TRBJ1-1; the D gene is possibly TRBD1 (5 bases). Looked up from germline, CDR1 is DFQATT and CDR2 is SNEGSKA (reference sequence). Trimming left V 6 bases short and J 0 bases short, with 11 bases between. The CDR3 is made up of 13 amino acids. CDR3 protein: CSAVRQLNTEAFF. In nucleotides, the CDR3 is TGCAGTGCCGTACGACAGCTGAACACTGAAGCTTTCTTT.

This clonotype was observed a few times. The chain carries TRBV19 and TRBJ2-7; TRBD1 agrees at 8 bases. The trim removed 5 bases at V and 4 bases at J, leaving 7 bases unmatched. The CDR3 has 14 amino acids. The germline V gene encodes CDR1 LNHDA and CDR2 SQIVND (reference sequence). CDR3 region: CASSRWDRLYEQYF. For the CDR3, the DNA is TGTGCCAGTAGTCGTTGGGACAGGTTATACGAGCAGTACTTC.

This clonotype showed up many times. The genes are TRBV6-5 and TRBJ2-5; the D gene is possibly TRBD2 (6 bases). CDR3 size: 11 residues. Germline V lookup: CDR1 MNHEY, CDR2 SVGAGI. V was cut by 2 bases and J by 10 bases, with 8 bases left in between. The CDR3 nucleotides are TGTGCCAGCAGTTACGGGGGGAACCAGTACTTC. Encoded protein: CASSYGGNQYF.

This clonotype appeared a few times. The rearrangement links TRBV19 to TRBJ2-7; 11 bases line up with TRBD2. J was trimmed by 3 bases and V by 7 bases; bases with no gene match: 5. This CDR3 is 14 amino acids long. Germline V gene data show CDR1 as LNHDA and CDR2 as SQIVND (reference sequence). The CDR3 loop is CASTLGTSGYEQYF. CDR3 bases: TGTGCCAGTACCCTCGGGACTAGCGGCTACGAGCAGTACTTC. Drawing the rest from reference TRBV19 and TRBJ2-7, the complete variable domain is DGGITQSPKYLFRKEGQNVTLSCEQNLNHDAMYWYRQDPGQGLRLIYYSQIVNDFQKGDIAEGYSVSREKKESFPLTVTSAQKNPTAFYLCASTLGTSGYEQYFGPGTRLTVT.

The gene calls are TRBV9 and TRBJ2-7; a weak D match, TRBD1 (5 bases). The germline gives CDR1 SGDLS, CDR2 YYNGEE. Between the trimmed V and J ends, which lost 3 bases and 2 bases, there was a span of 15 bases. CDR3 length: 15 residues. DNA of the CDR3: TGTGCCAGCAGCGCTACTTCAGGGTTCCCCTACGAGCAGTACTTC. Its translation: CASSATSGFPYEQYF. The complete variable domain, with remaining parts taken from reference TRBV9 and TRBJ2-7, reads DSGVTQTPKHLITATGQRVTLRCSPRSGDLSVYWYQQSLDQGLQFLIQYYNGEERAKGNILERFSAQQFPDLHSELNLSSLELGDSALYFCASSATSGFPYEQYFGPGTRLTVT.

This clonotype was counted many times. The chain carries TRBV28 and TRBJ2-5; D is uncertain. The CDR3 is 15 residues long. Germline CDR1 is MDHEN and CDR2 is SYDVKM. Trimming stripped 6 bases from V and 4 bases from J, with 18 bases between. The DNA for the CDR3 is TGTGCCAGCAGACTATCGAAGGGAAGGCGAGAGACCCAGTACTTC. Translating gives CASRLSKGRRETQYF.

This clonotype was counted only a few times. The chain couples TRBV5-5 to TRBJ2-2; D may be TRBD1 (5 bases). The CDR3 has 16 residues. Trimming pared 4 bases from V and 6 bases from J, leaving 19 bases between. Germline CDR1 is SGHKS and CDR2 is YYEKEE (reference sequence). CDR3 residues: CASSRTNRDYAGELFF. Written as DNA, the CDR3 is TGTGCCAGCAGCCGGACAAACCGCGATTATGCCGGGGAGCTGTTTTTT.